A single sample is the source of the 11 T cell receptor beta chains below, sequenced in a study of blood T cells in healthy people across ages. A second PCR, run for 7 to 11 cycles, used a sample-barcoded 5' primer plus a J-beta primer mix. TCRdb passed the 5' RACE reads through MiXCR, listing each CDR3 protein once. The sample comprises 1.5 million to 2 million distinct CDR3 sequences, around 50% of which are singletons, and over 2% rests with the top ten. Input material: blood. The receptors derive from a woman aged 35 to 49 in good health.

This clonotype has a handful of counts. V is TRBV10-3 and J is TRBJ2-5; 12 nucleotides match TRBD2. The trim removed 6 bases at V and 3 bases at J, leaving 5 bases unmatched. Germline loops: CDR1 ENHRY, CDR2 SYGVKD. This CDR3 is 15 amino acids long. CDR3 nucleotide sequence: TGTGCCATCAGGCCTAGCGGGGGGGCAGAAGAGACCCAGTACTTC. Translated, it gives CAIRPSGGAEETQYF.

This chain links TRBV28 with TRBJ1-2; the match to TRBD1 covers 8 bases. The germline CDR1 and CDR2 sequences are MDHEN and SYDVKM. Unmatched junction bases numbered 7, after V lost 4 bases and J lost 3 bases. This CDR3 spans 15 amino acids. The CDR3: CASSSLAGGDYGYTF. The DNA of the CDR3 is TGTGCCAGCAGTTCCTTGGCAGGGGGCGACTATGGCTACACCTTC.

V is TRBV7-2 and J is TRBJ1-2, with D possibly TRBD1 on 6 matching bases. The CDR3 is 12 residues long. Trimming took off 7 bases at V and 3 bases at J, with 9 bases between the two ends. The germline CDR1 and CDR2 sequences are SGHTA and FQGNSA. The CDR3 here is CTSTGTHYGYTF. The CDR3 bases are TGTACCAGCACAGGGACACACTATGGCTACACCTTC.

This clonotype showed up just a few times. V gene TRBV20-1 combines with J gene TRBJ2-1, with D possibly TRBD2 on 5 matching bases. Germline lookup yields CDR1 DFQATT and CDR2 SNEGSKA (reference sequence). The CDR3 runs 16 residues. Trimming removed 0 bases at V and 0 bases at J, with 12 bases between. This CDR3 is CSARELVATSYNEQFF. The CDR3 DNA reads TGCAGTGCTAGAGAACTAGTCGCTACCTCCTACAATGAGCAGTTCTTC.

About this clonotype: An end of the junction does not agree with germline; a read error may underlie this. The V call is TRBV5-5, the J call TRBJ2-1; D may be TRBD2 (6 bases). CDR1 and CDR2 from the germline V gene are SGHKS and YYEKEE (reference sequence). The CDR3 runs to 15 residues. CDR3 DNA sequence: TGTGCCAACAGCTTGGTGGGGGGCTCCTACAATGAGCAGTTCTTC. Translated, it gives CANSLVGGSYNEQFF.

This chain uses TRBV28 with TRBJ2-7; D is possibly TRBD1 (6 bases). V was trimmed by 2 bases and J by 11 bases, leaving 10 bases between them. CDR3 length: 11 residues. The germline V gene encodes CDR1 MDHEN and CDR2 SYDVKM. The CDR3 is CASSLRQGKYF. CDR3 nucleotides: TGTGCCAGCAGTTTACGTCAGGGGAAGTACTTC.

A few counts support this clonotype. The chain joins TRBV4-1 to TRBJ2-3, with D hard to call. V was pared by 4 bases and J by 1 base, with 18 bases between. Germline assignment: CDR1 MGHRA and CDR2 YSYEKL. This CDR3 contains 17 residues. The CDR3 bases are TGCGCCAGCAGCCGAGGATCTGAGGCAGGAGGCACAGATACGCAGTATTTT. Its protein product is CASSRGSEAGGTDTQYF.

The rearrangement links TRBV7-3 to TRBJ1-2, with TRBD1 as a possible D gene (6 bases). The CDR3 sequence is 15 residues long. The germline V gene has CDR1 SGHTA and CDR2 FQGTGA. V lost 5 bases and J lost 2, with 15 bases in between. The CDR3 DNA is TGTGCCAGCAGCCCCGAAATTACAGGGAACTATGGCTACACCTTC. Amino acids: CASSPEITGNYGYTF.

The gene calls are TRBV7-2 and TRBJ2-5; tentative D call: TRBD2 (5 bases). The J call is in doubt because the DNA end fits TRBJ2-4 better. Germline CDR1 is SGHTA and CDR2 is FQGNSA. The CDR3 totals 12 residues. The DNA for the CDR3 is TGTGCCAGCAGCTGGTCGAGGGACATTCAGTACTTC. Amino acids: CASSWSRDIQYF.

This chain uses TRBV29-1 with TRBJ1-1; D not resolved. The CDR3 runs 12 residues. V was clipped by 7 bases and J by 4 bases, with 13 bases between them. The V gene's germline CDR1 is SQVTM and CDR2 ANQGSEA. The CDR3 region is CSARMSATEAFF. CDR3 DNA: TGCAGCGCAAGGATGTCGGCCACTGAAGCTTTCTTT.

This clonotype was observed a handful of times. The gene calls are TRBV6-5 and TRBJ2-7; D is possibly TRBD2 (6 bases). Trimming removed 5 bases at V and 6 bases at J, with 17 bases between. This CDR3 has 14 residues. Germline-derived CDR1 and CDR2 are MNHEY and SVGAGI. CDR3 protein: CASSAMTRTPEQYF. CDR3 bases: TGTGCCAGCAGTGCTATGACTAGAACCCCCGAGCAGTACTTC.